This TCR beta chain stems from a study of control samples from healthy donors and cancer patients. As to this clone: Distinct nucleotide sequences in the sample also encode this CDR3.

V lost 0 bases to trimming and J lost 4 bases; unmatched junction nucleotides: 4. CDR3 length equals 14 residues. Germline V gene data show CDR1 as SGHDT and CDR2 as YYEEEE. Using immunoSEQ multiplex PCR, the repertoire was profiled, and TCRdb retains in-frame clones only, with some absent. The sample gives about 51,000 clones, about 88% of which show up once; approximately 40% is in the top ten. The sequencing sample was made of PBMCs. The receptor was isolated from a man aged 50-59 years with head and neck cancer. This chain uses TRBV5-6 with TRBJ2-7, with 7 positions matching TRBD1. The CDR3 coding sequence is TGTGCCAGCAGCTTGGTGGGACAGACTTACGAGCAGTACTTC. Its protein product is CASSLVGQTYEQYF.